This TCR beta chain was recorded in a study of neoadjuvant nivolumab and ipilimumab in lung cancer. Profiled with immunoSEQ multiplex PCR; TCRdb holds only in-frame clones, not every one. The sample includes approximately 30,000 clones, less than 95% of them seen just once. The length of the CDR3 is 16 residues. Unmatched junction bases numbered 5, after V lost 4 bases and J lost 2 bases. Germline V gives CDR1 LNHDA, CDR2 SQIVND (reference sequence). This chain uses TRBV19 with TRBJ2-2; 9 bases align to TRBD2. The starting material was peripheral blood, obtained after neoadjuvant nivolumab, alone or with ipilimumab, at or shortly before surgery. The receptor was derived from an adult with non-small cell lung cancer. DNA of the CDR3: TGTGCCAGTAGTAGAGCTAGCGGGACTAACACCGGGGAGCTGTTTTTT. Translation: CASSRASGTNTGELFF.